This TCR beta chain was identified during a study of cytomegalovirus exposure and HLA in healthy donors. Overall study findings and caveats: Associated with cytomegalovirus, according to the listing, were about 160 TCR beta chains. Confirmation in vitro established that a few CMV-associated chains were specific for CMV antigens. Reports credit the classifier with highly specific, highly sensitive diagnosis of cytomegalovirus status.

This clone was detected only once. Its target is not known. This CDR3 contains 14 residues. Germline V gives CDR1 MDHEN, CDR2 SYDVKM. V lost 10 bases to trimming and J lost 4 bases; unmatched junction nucleotides: 9. TCRdb keeps only in-frame clones here, not all; method: immunoSEQ multiplex PCR. There are roughly 80,000 clones in the sample; roughly 94% occur only once, and 2.5% to 3.5% lies in the top ten. Sequencing used PBMCs. The source is a woman aged 18 to 35 in good health and CMV-seropositive. The rearrangement uses TRBV28 and TRBJ2-1; TRBD1 agrees at 8 bases. This CDR3 is CATLRTGIYNEQFF. In DNA form, the CDR3 reads TGTGCCACCCTAAGGACAGGGATATACAATGAGCAGTTCTTC.